This T cell receptor beta chain was recovered during a study of T-cell reconstitution after alpha-beta-depleted transplantation in children. CDR1 is ENHRY, CDR2 SYGVKD, per germline. There are 14 residues in the CDR3. Trimming took 6 bases from V and 1 from J, leaving 12 bases between them. This clonotype appeared a few times. Unique molecular identifiers featured in how the TCRbeta library was prepared. Via MiXCR, TCRdb re-called the PCR reads, giving one row per CDR3 protein. The data hold approximately 400,000 distinct CDR3 sequences, with about a tenth observed a single time. The input for sequencing was PBMCs from the stem cell graft donor, taken from the stem cell graft. The clonotype was recovered from a human donor who donated a stem cell graft to a child with acute myeloid leukemia. The J gene is TRBJ2-5, the V gene TRBV10-3; D is perhaps TRBD1 (6 bases). The CDR3 reads CAIRSQGFQETQYF. CDR3 sequence (DNA): TGTGCCATCAGGAGTCAGGGGTTCCAAGAGACCCAGTACTTC.